The text below deals with one T cell receptor beta chain. Its antigen is not known. Stated time point: peripheral blood 6 weeks after treatment start. Sample numbers ranged from 1 to 8 per patient, encompassing pretreatment and on-treatment collections. This record belongs to a study of PD-L1 blockade in urothelial cancer. The overall study: Blood underwent analysis 3 weeks (second dose) and 6 weeks after treatment began. There were a median of approximately 140,000 T cells in blood samples. General study results and limits: Pretreatment peripheral blood TCR clonality that fell below the median predicted better survival among the patients studied.

The assay was immunoSEQ multiplex PCR, and TCRdb's table has in-frame clones only and misses some. The profile shows 120,000 or so clones, approximately 85% of them singletons. V gave up 5 bases and J gave up 6 bases; unmatched junction bases: 4. Germline assignment: CDR1 MDHEN and CDR2 SYDVKM. There are 13 residues in the CDR3. This chain uses TRBV28 with TRBJ2-7, with 10 bases fitting TRBD2. Here the sequenced sample was PBMCs, taken around atezolizumab (anti-PD-L1) treatment. This sequence originates from a middle-aged man with urothelial cancer. The CDR3 DNA follows: TGTGCCAGCAGTGGTAGGACTAGCGGCGAGCAGTACTTC. As protein: CASSGRTSGEQYF. Supplemented by reference TRBV28 and TRBJ2-7, the full variable domain reads DVKVTQSSRYLVKRTGEKVFLECVQDMDHENMFWYRQDPGLGLRLIYFSYDVKMKEKGDIPEGYSVSREKKERFSLILESASTNQTSMYLCASSGRTSGEQYFGPGTRLTVT.